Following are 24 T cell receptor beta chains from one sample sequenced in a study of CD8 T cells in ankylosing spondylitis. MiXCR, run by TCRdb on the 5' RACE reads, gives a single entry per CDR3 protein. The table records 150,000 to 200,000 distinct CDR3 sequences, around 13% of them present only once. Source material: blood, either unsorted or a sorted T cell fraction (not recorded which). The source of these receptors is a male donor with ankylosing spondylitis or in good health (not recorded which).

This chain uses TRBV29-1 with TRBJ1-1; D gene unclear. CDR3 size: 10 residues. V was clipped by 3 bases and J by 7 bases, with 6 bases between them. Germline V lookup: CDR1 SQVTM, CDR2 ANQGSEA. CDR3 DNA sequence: TGCAGCGTTGAGGCGGTTGAAGCTTTCTTT. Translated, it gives CSVEAVEAFF.

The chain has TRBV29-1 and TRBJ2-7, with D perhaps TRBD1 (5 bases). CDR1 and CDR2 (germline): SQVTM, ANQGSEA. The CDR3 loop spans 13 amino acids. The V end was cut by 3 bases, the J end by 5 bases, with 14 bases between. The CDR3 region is CSVEGQGSNEQYF. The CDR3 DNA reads TGCAGCGTTGAGGGGCAGGGTTCGAACGAGCAGTACTTC.

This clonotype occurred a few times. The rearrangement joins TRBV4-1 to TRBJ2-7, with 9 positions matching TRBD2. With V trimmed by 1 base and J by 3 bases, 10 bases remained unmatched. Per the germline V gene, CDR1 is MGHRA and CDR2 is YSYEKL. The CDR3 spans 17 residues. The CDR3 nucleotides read TGCGCCAGCAGCCAAGCGACAGGGCGGGGGGGGAACTACGAGCAGTACTTC. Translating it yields CASSQATGRGGNYEQYF.

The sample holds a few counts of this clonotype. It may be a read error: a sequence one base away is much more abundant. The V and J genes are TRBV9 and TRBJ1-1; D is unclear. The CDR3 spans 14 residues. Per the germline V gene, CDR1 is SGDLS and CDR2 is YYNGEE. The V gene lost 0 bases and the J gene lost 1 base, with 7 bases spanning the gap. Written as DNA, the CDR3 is TGTGCCAGCAGCGTAGGGGCGGGGAACACTGAAGCTTTCTTT. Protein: CASSVGAGNTEAFF. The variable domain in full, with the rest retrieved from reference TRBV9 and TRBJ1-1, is DSGVTQTPKHLITATGQRVTLRCSPRSGDLSVYWYQQSLDQGLQFLIQYYNGEERAKGNILERFSAQQFPDLHSELNLSSLELGDSALYFCASSVGAGNTEAFFGQGTRLTVV.

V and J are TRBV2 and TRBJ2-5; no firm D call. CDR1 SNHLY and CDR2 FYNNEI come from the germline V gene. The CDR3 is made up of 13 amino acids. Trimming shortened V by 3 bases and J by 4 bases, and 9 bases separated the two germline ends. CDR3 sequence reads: CASSDVELETQYF. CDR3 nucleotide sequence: TGTGCCAGCAGTGACGTAGAGTTAGAGACCCAGTACTTC.

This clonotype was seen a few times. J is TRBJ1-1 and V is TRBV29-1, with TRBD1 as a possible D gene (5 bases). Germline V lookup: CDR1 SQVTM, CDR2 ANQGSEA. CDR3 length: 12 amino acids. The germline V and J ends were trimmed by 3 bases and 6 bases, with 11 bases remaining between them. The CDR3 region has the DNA TGCAGCGTTGAGTTGGGGGGAGCTGAAGCTTTCTTT. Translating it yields CSVELGGAEAFF.

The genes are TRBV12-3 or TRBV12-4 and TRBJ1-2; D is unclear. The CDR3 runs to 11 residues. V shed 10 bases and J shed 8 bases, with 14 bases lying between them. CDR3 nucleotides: TGTGCCACCCGAGGGCCCTCCGGCTACACCTTC. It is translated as CATRGPSGYTF.

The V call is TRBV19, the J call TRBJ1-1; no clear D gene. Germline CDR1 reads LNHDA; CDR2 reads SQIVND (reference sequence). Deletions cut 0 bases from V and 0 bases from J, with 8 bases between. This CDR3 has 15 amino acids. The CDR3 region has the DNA TGTGCCAGTAGTATAGACGAGGGCCTGAACACTGAAGCTTTCTTT. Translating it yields CASSIDEGLNTEAFF.

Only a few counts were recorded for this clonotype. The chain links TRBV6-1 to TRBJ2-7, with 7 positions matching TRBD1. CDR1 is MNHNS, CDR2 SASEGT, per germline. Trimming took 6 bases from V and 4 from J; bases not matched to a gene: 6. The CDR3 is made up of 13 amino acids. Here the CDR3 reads CASSQGEVYEQYF. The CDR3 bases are TGTGCCAGCAGCCAGGGGGAAGTTTACGAGCAGTACTTC.

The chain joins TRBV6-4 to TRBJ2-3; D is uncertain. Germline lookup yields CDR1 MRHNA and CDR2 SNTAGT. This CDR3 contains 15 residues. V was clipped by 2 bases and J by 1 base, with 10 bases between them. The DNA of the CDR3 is TGTGCCAGCAGTGACGAGGACGGACGCACAGATACGCAGTATTTT. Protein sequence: CASSDEDGRTDTQYF.

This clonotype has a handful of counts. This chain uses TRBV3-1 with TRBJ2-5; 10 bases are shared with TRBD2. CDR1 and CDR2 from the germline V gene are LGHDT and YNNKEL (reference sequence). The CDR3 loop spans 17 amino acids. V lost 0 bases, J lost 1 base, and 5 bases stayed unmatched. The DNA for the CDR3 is TGTGCCAGCAGCCAAGATGGAACTAGCGGGATCCAAGAGACCCAGTACTTC. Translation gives CASSQDGTSGIQETQYF.

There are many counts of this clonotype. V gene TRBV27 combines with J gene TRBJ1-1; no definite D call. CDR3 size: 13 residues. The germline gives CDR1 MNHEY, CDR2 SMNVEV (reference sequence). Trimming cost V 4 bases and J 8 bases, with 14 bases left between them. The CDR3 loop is CASSWEPLGEAFF. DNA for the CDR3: TGTGCCAGCAGTTGGGAGCCTTTGGGGGAAGCTTTCTTT.

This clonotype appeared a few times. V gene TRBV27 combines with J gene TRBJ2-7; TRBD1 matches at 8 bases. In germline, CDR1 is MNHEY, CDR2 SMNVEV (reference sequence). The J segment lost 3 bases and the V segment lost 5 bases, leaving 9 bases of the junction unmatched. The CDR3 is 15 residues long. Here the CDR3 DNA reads TGTGCCAGCAGTCCCTGGCGCAGGGGGCTCTACGAGCAGTACTTC. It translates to CASSPWRRGLYEQYF.

CDR3 coding DNA: TGTGCCAGTAGTATAGTCCAAGGGGTTGGCTCACCCCTCCACTTT. Residues: CASSIVQGVGSPLHF. The chain couples TRBV19 to TRBJ1-6, with D perhaps matching TRBD1 (5 bases). CDR1 LNHDA and CDR2 SQIVND come from the germline V gene (reference sequence). The CDR3 runs to 15 residues. V gave up 1 base and J gave up 10 bases, with 14 bases separating them.

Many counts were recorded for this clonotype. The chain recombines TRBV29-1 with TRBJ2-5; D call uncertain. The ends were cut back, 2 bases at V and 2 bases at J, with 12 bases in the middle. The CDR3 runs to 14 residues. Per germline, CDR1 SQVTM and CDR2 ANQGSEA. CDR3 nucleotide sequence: TGCAGCGTTGAACTACCCCTAAGGCAAGAGACCCAGTACTTC. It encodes CSVELPLRQETQYF.

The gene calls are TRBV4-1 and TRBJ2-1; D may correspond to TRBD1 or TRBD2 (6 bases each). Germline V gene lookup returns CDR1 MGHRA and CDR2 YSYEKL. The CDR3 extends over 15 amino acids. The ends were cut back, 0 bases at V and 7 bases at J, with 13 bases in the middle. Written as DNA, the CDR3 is TGCGCCAGCAGCCAAGAAGACGGGGGCCTAAATGAGCAGTTCTTC. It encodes CASSQEDGGLNEQFF.

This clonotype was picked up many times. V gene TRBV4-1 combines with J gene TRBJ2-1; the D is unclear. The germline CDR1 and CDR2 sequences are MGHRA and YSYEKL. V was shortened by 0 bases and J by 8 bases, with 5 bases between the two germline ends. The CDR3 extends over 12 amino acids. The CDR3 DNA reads TGCGCCAGCAGCCAAGAATGGCATGAGCAGTTCTTC. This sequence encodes CASSQEWHEQFF.

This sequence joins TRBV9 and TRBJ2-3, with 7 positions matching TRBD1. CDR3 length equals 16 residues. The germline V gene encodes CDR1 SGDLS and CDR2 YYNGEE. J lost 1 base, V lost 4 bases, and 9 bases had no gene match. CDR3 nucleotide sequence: TGTGCCAGCAGCTCGAAGGGACAGCAACGCACAGATACGCAGTATTTT. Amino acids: CASSSKGQQRTDTQYF.

This chain's CDR3 is CASSQALGLGRGELFF. CDR3 coding DNA: TGCGCCAGCAGCCAAGCCTTAGGACTAGGCAGGGGTGAGCTGTTTTTT. V is TRBV4-1 and J is TRBJ2-2, with D maybe TRBD2 (7 bases). Germline loops: CDR1 MGHRA, CDR2 YSYEKL. The V end was cut by 1 base, the J end by 11 bases, with 20 bases between. The CDR3 is 16 residues long.

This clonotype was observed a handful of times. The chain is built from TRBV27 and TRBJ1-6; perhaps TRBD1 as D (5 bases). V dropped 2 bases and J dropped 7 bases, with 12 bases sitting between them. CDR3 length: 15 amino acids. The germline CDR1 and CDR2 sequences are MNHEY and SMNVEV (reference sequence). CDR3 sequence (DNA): TGTGCCAGCAGTTTACCCACAGGCTTAAATTCACCCCTCCACTTT. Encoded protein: CASSLPTGLNSPLHF.

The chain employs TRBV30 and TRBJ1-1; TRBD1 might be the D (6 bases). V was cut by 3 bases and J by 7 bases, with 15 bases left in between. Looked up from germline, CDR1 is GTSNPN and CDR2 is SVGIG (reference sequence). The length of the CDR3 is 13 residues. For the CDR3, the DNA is TGTGCCTGGAGCCGGGGGCCCGCGTATGAAGCTTTCTTT. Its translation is CAWSRGPAYEAFF.

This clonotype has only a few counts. This chain's CDR3 is CASSQEPGDYEQYF. The CDR3 DNA sequence: TGCGCCAGCAGCCAAGAGCCGGGGGACTACGAGCAGTACTTC. The chain joins TRBV4-1 to TRBJ2-7, with D perhaps TRBD2 (6 bases). Germline V gene sequence: CDR1 MGHRA, CDR2 YSYEKL. The V end was cut by 0 bases, the J end by 3 bases, with 9 bases between. CDR3 length: 14 residues.

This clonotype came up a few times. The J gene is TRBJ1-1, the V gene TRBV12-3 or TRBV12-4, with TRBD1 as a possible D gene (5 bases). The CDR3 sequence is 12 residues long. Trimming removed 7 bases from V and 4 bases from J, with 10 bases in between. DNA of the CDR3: TGTGCCAGCACGGGGGAGGGCACTGAAGCTTTCTTT. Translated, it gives CASTGEGTEAFF.

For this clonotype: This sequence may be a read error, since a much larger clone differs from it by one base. The CDR3 nucleotides read TGTGCCACCAGCCAAGAACATCAGACAGAGAACTACGAGCAGTACTTC. Translated, it gives CATSQEHQTENYEQYF. The chain couples TRBV3-1 to TRBJ2-7, with D maybe TRBD1 (5 bases). Germline V CDR1 and CDR2: LGHDT, YNNKEL (reference sequence). The CDR3 contains 16 residues.